This is a list of T cell receptor beta chains from one sample in a study of T cell changes during pregnancy in multiple sclerosis. Method: immunoSEQ multiplex PCR; TCRdb's copy keeps in-frame clones and lacks some. This repertoire shows about 44,000 clones, 89% found once; its top ten account for roughly 1.2%. This specimen was CD4+ T cells from peripheral blood mononuclear cells, taken after pregnancy. These receptors were collected from a female donor with multiple sclerosis, enrolled in a pregnancy study. The CDR3 runs from the conserved cysteine through the conserved F or W. The order of the fields is J gene, clone size, V gene, D gene, CDR3 DNA, CDR3 protein. D genes are given only for firm matches. The size of a clone is reported for some rows only, either as once, few or many, or as a class for expanded clones.

>TRBJ2-3|.|TRBV29-1|TRBD2
TGCAGCGTTGTGCCCCTGAAGCGGGAGGGCCGTGATACGCAGTATTTT
CSVVPLKREGRDTQYF
>TRBJ1-2|.|TRBV5-1|.
TGCGCCAGTAGGAATACCGGAGGGGATAGGTATGGCTACACCTTC
CASRNTGGDRYGYTF
>TRBJ2-7|.|TRBV7-2|TRBD2
TGTGCCAGCAGCCCTTGGGACGGGGGGTACGAGCAGTACTTC
CASSPWDGGYEQYF
>TRBJ1-2|.|TRBV2|TRBD1
TGTGCCAGCAGTGAAACAGGGGGTGGCTACACCTTC
CASSETGGGYTF
>TRBJ1-5|.|TRBV10-1|.
TGCGCCAGCAGTGAAGGCAGGGTTAATCAGCCCCAGCATTTT
CASSEGRVNQPQHF
>TRBJ1-4|.|TRBV2|TRBD1
TGTGCCAGCCAACACGGGACAGTAGTTGAAAAACTGTTTTTT
CASQHGTVVEKLFF
>TRBJ1-5|medium-sized|TRBV7-9|TRBD1
TGTGCCAGCAGCCGGGACAGTCATCAGCCCCAGCATTTT
CASSRDSHQPQHF
>TRBJ1-1|.|TRBV5-1|.
TGCGCCAGCAGCCAACCAGCACAGGGTGACACTGAAGCTTTCTTT
CASSQPAQGDTEAFF
>TRBJ2-7|.|TRBV7-3|TRBD2
TGTGCCAGCAGCCCAACTAGCGACTCCTACGAGCAGTACTTC
CASSPTSDSYEQYF
>TRBJ2-7|.|TRBV29-1|TRBD1
TGCAGCGTGGGACAGTACTCCTACGAGCAGTACTTC
CSVGQYSYEQYF
>TRBJ2-2|.|TRBV28|.
TGTGCCAGCAGTTTATGGCAACTATCCGCGAACACCGGGGAGCTGTTTTTT
CASSLWQLSANTGELFF
>TRBJ1-5|.|TRBV18|.
TGTGCCAGCTCACCTCAGGGAAGCAATCAGCCCCAGCATTTT
CASSPQGSNQPQHF
>TRBJ1-3|.|TRBV11-2|.
TGTGCCAGCAGCCCCCTGGGGGCGTCCTCTGGAAACACCATATATTTT
CASSPLGASSGNTIYF
>TRBJ2-1|few|TRBV10-3|.
TGTGCCATCAGTGAGCCGGGACTCCCAGAGCAGTTCTTC
CAISEPGLPEQFF
>TRBJ1-4|.|TRBV18|.
TGTGCCAGCTCACGGAACAGGGCGGAAGAAAAACTGTTTTTT
CASSRNRAEEKLFF
>TRBJ1-5|.|TRBV5-5|TRBD1
TGTGCCAGCAGTCCGTCAGGGGGAAATAGCAATCAGCCCCAGCATTTT
CASSPSGGNSNQPQHF
>TRBJ2-5|once|TRBV10-3|TRBD1
TGTGCCATCAGTGGGACGGACAGGGAAGAGACCCAGTACTTC
CAISGTDREETQYF
>TRBJ2-1|.|TRBV5-1|.
TGCGCCAGCACCCCGGGTATACGTGAAAAGCAGTTCTTC
CASTPGIREKQFF
>TRBJ2-1|.|TRBV18|.
TGTGCCAGCTCACCTCTCCGGGACACTTTCGTTTATGAGCAGTTCTTC
CASSPLRDTFVYEQFF
>TRBJ2-3|once|TRBV7-9|.
TGTGCCAGCAGCTTAGGGCGCGGGGCGACAGATACGCAGTATTTT
CASSLGRGATDTQYF
>TRBJ1-4|.|TRBV29-1|.
TGCAGCGTTGAAGCAGGGGAAACTAATGAAAAACTGTTTTTT
CSVEAGETNEKLFF
>TRBJ1-2|once|TRBV13|.
TGTGCCAGCAGCATCGGGGGGACCTATGGCTACACCTTC
CASSIGGTYGYTF
>TRBJ1-5|.|TRBV6-1|.
TGTGCCAGCAGGGACAGAAATAGCAATCAGCCCCAGCATTTT
CASRDRNSNQPQHF
>TRBJ1-2|.|TRBV2|.
TGTGCCAGCAGAGCCACCCCGTCTGGTCGGGGCTACACCTTC
CASRATPSGRGYTF
>TRBJ2-7|once|TRBV6-1|TRBD2
TGTGCCAGCAGTGTCACTAGCGGCGAGCAGTACTTC
CASSVTSGEQYF
>TRBJ2-1|.|TRBV19|.
TGTGCCAGTAGTATAGGAGCCTACCCCTACAATGAGCAGTTCTTC
CASSIGAYPYNEQFF